One sample yielded the 5 T cell receptor beta chains listed below, sequenced in a study of beta chain features in type 1 diabetes. Study results and caveats: There was a moderate but significant shortening of TCRB CDR3s in all four CD4+ subsets of Type 1 diabetes patients.

Every bit of the isolated RNA underwent reverse transcription, so sequencing read expressed TCRB transcripts. Using immunoSEQ multiplex PCR, the repertoire was profiled, and TCRdb retains in-frame clones only, with some absent. The table records about 180,000 clones, roughly 7.1% of them present only once. These receptors lack a known antigen. Material: central memory CD4+ T cells from blood. These receptors were collected from a woman in her thirties or forties with type 1 diabetes.

V gene TRBV7-3 combines with J gene TRBJ2-2, with D perhaps matching TRBD1 (6 bases). Per germline, CDR1 SGHTA and CDR2 FQGTGA. This CDR3 is 15 amino acids long. The germline V and J ends were trimmed by 4 bases and 5 bases, with 14 bases remaining between them. CDR3 sequence (DNA): TGTGCCAGCAGCTCCAGGCCCCAGGGGACCGGGGAGCTGTTTTTT. Its translation: CASSSRPQGTGELFF.

The chain is built from TRBV9 and TRBJ2-4, with TRBD2 matching over 11 bases. This CDR3 has 20 residues. CDR1 is SGDLS, CDR2 YYNGEE, per germline. The junction had 14 bases not matched to a gene; V was cut back by 3 bases and J by 0 bases. The CDR3 coding sequence is TGTGCCAGCAGCGCTCCCCCCGGGACTAGCGGAACCCTAGCCAAAAACATTCAGTACTTC. Its protein product is CASSAPPGTSGTLAKNIQYF.

This clone was observed a few times. In DNA form, the CDR3 reads TGCGCCAGCAGCCCGGGACAGGCAAGCCCCTCCGAGCAGTACTTC. Its protein product is CASSPGQASPSEQYF. The gene calls are TRBV5-1 and TRBJ2-7, with TRBD1 matching 8 bases. V shed 4 bases and J 6 bases; nucleotides not matched to a gene: 12. CDR3 length equals 15 residues. CDR1 SGHRS and CDR2 YFSETQ come from the germline V gene.

The chain is built from TRBV2 and TRBJ2-5; possible D gene TRBD1, 5 bases. The germline gives CDR1 SNHLY, CDR2 FYNNEI. V was shortened by 6 bases and J by 5 bases, with 10 bases between the two germline ends. CDR3 length: 12 residues. The CDR3 here is CASSDSRETQYF. The CDR3 coding sequence is TGTGCCAGCAGCGACAGTCGGGAGACCCAGTACTTC.

This clone was picked up a small number of times. V gene TRBV6-5 combines with J gene TRBJ2-2; TRBD2 matches at 9 bases. This CDR3 region has 14 residues. CDR1 is MNHEY, CDR2 SVGAGI, per germline. The trim removed 6 bases at V and 6 bases at J, leaving 5 bases unmatched. The CDR3 coding sequence is TGTGCCAGCAGGACCGCGGGAGGGGCCGGGGAGCTGTTTTTT. It translates to CASRTAGGAGELFF.